Presented here are 29 T cell receptor beta chains from one specimen sequenced in a study of shared clonotypes between healthy human individuals. In the naive CD8 group, cells lacked CD45RO and were positively selected for CCR7, so terminally differentiated effector memory CD45RA+ cells were left out. TCRdb's copy holds only in-frame clones and misses some; the assay was immunoSEQ multiplex PCR. The sample consists of millions of clones, about 92% of them appearing once. Sequencing used naive CD8+ T cells from PBMCs. The receptors stem from a man aged 18 to 30 in good health. Some clones in this sample may be carry-over from other donors' samples.

The CDR3 spells CASSYWAENTEAFF. CDR3 nucleotide sequence: TGTGCCAGCAGTTACTGGGCGGAGAACACTGAAGCTTTCTTT. The chain is built from TRBV6-5 and TRBJ1-1; no definite D call. Trimming stripped 1 base from V and 1 base from J, with 7 bases between. The CDR3 totals 14 residues. Germline CDR1 and CDR2: MNHEY and SVGAGI.

The chain combines TRBV6-5 with TRBJ2-7, with D possibly matching TRBD2 (7 bases). This CDR3 region has 14 residues. Trimming left V 6 bases short and J 0 bases short, with 12 bases between. Germline V gives CDR1 MNHEY, CDR2 SVGAGI. The CDR3 is CASSLGGPSYEQYF. For the CDR3, the DNA is TGTGCCAGCAGCCTCGGGGGGCCCTCCTACGAGCAGTACTTC.

The V and J genes are TRBV28 and TRBJ1-1; D is ambiguous. V was pared by 7 bases and J by 6 bases, with 12 bases between. The CDR3 has 12 amino acids. The V gene's germline CDR1 is MDHEN and CDR2 SYDVKM. CDR3 coding DNA: TGTGCCAGCAATCCAAGGAAGGCTGAAGCTTTCTTT. The encoded protein is CASNPRKAEAFF.

V usage is TRBV5-6 and J usage is TRBJ1-2; TRBD1 aligns across 8 bases. The V gene's germline CDR1 is SGHDT and CDR2 YYEEEE. CDR3 length equals 13 residues. V gave up 4 bases and J gave up 4 bases; unmatched junction bases: 3. The CDR3 sequence is CASSQTGAYGYTF. Written as DNA, the CDR3 is TGTGCCAGCAGCCAGACAGGGGCCTATGGCTACACCTTC.

The CDR3: CASSQNSGSYNEQFF. The DNA of the CDR3 is TGTGCCAGCAGTCAAAATAGCGGGAGCTACAATGAGCAGTTCTTC. The gene calls are TRBV6-1 and TRBJ2-1; 9 bases match TRBD2. The germline V gene has CDR1 MNHNS and CDR2 SASEGT. Trimming removed 5 bases from V and 3 bases from J; junction bases left unmatched: 5. The CDR3 contains 15 residues.

This clone was recorded once. V is TRBV11-2 and J is TRBJ2-7; D gene uncertain. CDR1 SGHAT and CDR2 FQNNGV come from the germline V gene. Trimming removed 0 bases at V and 3 bases at J, with 12 bases between. This CDR3 has 15 amino acids. The CDR3 reads CASSLDVGAVYEQYF. Here the CDR3 DNA reads TGTGCCAGCAGCTTAGATGTTGGCGCGGTCTACGAGCAGTACTTC.

The V and J genes are TRBV5-6 and TRBJ2-7, with 8 bases fitting TRBD2. The trim removed 3 bases at V and 7 bases at J, leaving 9 bases unmatched. This CDR3 is built from 14 residues. Germline CDR1 SGHDT, CDR2 YYEEEE. The DNA of the CDR3 is TGTGCCAGCAGCTCGGGTTCGGGGGGGCGAGAGCAGTACTTC. As protein: CASSSGSGGREQYF. Drawing the rest from reference TRBV5-6 and TRBJ2-7, the complete variable domain is DAGVTQSPTHLIKTRGQQVTLRCSPKSGHDTVSWYQQALGQGPQFIFQYYEEEERQRGNFPDRFSGHQFPNYSSELNVNALLLGDSALYLCASSSGSGGREQYFGPGTRLTVT.

The V and J genes are TRBV7-9 and TRBJ2-7; D gene unclear. This CDR3 has 13 amino acids. The germline V gene encodes CDR1 SEHNR and CDR2 FQNEAQ (reference sequence). The germline V and J ends were trimmed by 7 bases and 5 bases, with 15 bases remaining between them. CDR3 coding DNA: TGTGCCAGCACCACCCCCCTGGTGAACGAGCAGTACTTC. Translating it yields CASTTPLVNEQYF.

The chain recombines TRBV4-2 with TRBJ2-1; D might be TRBD2 (6 bases). Germline loops: CDR1 LGHNA, CDR2 YNFKEQ. CDR3 length: 19 amino acids. The V gene lost 0 bases and the J gene lost 5 bases, with 23 bases spanning the gap. The CDR3 region has the DNA TGTGCCAGCAGCCAAGAACCGGGTGGGGGAGGTTATTTGCACAATGAGCAGTTCTTC. Its protein is CASSQEPGGGGYLHNEQFF.

This clone showed up just once. The chain employs TRBV27 and TRBJ2-3; D not certain. V shed 5 bases and J shed 5 bases, with 14 bases lying between them. Germline V CDR1 and CDR2: MNHEY, SMNVEV (reference sequence). The CDR3 spans 14 residues. CDR3 sequence (DNA): TGTGCCAGCAGTCCCCACCAGATAAGAGATACGCAGTATTTT. Translating gives CASSPHQIRDTQYF.

As regards this clone: The same CDR3 can be traced to other DNA sequences in this sample. The rearrangement joins TRBV7-3 to TRBJ2-3; no firm D call. CDR1 is SGHTA, CDR2 FQGTGA, per germline. Trimming removed 0 bases at V and 4 bases at J, with 5 bases between. CDR3 length: 13 amino acids. The CDR3 loop is CASSLTVPDTQYF. In DNA, the CDR3 is TGTGCCAGCAGCTTAACTGTTCCAGATACGCAGTATTTT.

The V gene is TRBV28, the J gene TRBJ2-7, with D tentatively TRBD2 (7 bases). V was pared by 6 bases and J by 0 bases, with 18 bases between. CDR1 and CDR2 (germline): MDHEN, SYDVKM. The CDR3 has 16 amino acids. The CDR3 sequence: CASSLSRGGYSYEQYF. CDR3 DNA sequence: TGTGCCAGCAGCCTATCAAGGGGGGGGTACTCCTACGAGCAGTACTTC.

J is TRBJ2-2 and V is TRBV27, with a tentative D call TRBD2 (6 bases). This CDR3 contains 15 residues. Germline V gives CDR1 MNHEY, CDR2 SMNVEV (reference sequence). V lost 6 bases and J lost 4, with 15 bases in between. CDR3 in amino acids: CASRTHGSVTGELFF. CDR3 sequence (DNA): TGTGCCAGCAGGACTCACGGGAGTGTCACCGGGGAGCTGTTTTTT.

The chain has TRBV4-3 and TRBJ2-7, with 13 bases that match TRBD2. V shed 1 base and J 0 bases; nucleotides not matched to a gene: 6. The CDR3 loop spans 18 amino acids. Germline values: CDR1 LGHNA, CDR2 YSLEER. The chain's CDR3 is CASSQGGTSGNPSYEQYF. CDR3 coding DNA: TGCGCCAGCAGCCAAGGTGGGACTAGCGGGAACCCCTCCTACGAGCAGTACTTC.

This clone was found a few times. The CDR3 reads CATSPGQPNYGYTF. CDR3 nucleotides: TGTGCCACCTCCCCGGGACAGCCTAACTATGGCTACACCTTC. The chain recombines TRBV6-5 with TRBJ1-2; 7 bases line up with TRBD1. Germline CDR1 reads MNHEY; CDR2 reads SVGAGI. V was clipped by 10 bases and J by 0 bases; unmatched bases: 8. The CDR3 contains 14 residues.

The chain links TRBV29-1 to TRBJ2-5; either TRBD1 or TRBD2 may fit D (6 bases each). Germline CDR1 SQVTM, CDR2 ANQGSEA. CDR3 length: 14 amino acids. The V and J ends lost 3 bases and 7 bases respectively, with 18 bases between them. The CDR3 protein is CSVDGLRGRGTQYF. As DNA, the CDR3 is TGCAGCGTTGATGGGTTGCGGGGCAGGGGGACCCAGTACTTC.

The genes are TRBV9 and TRBJ2-6; weak D call: TRBD2 (6 bases). This CDR3 region has 17 residues. Trimming shortened V by 3 bases and J by 0 bases, and 13 bases separated the two germline ends. Germline V CDR1 and CDR2: SGDLS, YYNGEE. The DNA for the CDR3 is TGTGCCAGCAGCGCGAGGAGGGGTCGCTCTGGGGCCAACGTCCTGACTTTC. This encodes CASSARRGRSGANVLTF.

V is TRBV11-2 and J is TRBJ1-1; 7 nucleotides align to TRBD1. J lost 1 base, V lost 5 bases, and 4 bases had no gene match. This CDR3 has 14 amino acids. CDR1 and CDR2 (germline): SGHAT, FQNNGV. The CDR3 bases are TGTGCCAGCAGCGCCTACAGGGGGAACACTGAAGCTTTCTTT. Residues: CASSAYRGNTEAFF.

The rearrangement joins TRBV5-4 to TRBJ2-7, with unresolved D. CDR1 is SGHNT and CDR2 is YYREEE in the germline V gene (reference sequence). The V and J ends lost 5 bases and 2 bases respectively, with 8 bases between them. The CDR3 is made up of 12 amino acids. The DNA for the CDR3 is TGTGCCAGCAGTGGGCAAACCTACGAGCAGTACTTC. Protein product: CASSGQTYEQYF.

The V call is TRBV11-2, the J call TRBJ1-1; D unresolved. The CDR3 contains 13 residues. The V end lost 0 bases, the J end lost 5 bases, and 7 bases lay between the germline ends. Germline loops: CDR1 SGHAT, CDR2 FQNNGV. The CDR3 spells CASSLETETEAFF. Written as DNA, the CDR3 is TGTGCCAGCAGCTTAGAGACGGAAACTGAAGCTTTCTTT.

Worth noting for this clone: The sample contains more than one DNA sequence encoding this CDR3. This rearrangement joins TRBV7-9 to TRBJ2-2; possible D gene TRBD2, 5 bases. Germline lookup yields CDR1 SEHNR and CDR2 FQNEAQ (reference sequence). The CDR3 has 12 residues. V lost 5 bases and J lost 5, with 6 bases in between. The CDR3 region has the DNA TGTGCCAGCAGCCGAGGGACCGGGGAGCTGTTTTTT. Amino acids: CASSRGTGELFF.

This clone has just a few counts. The genes are TRBV7-9 and TRBJ2-7, with D tentatively TRBD2 (6 bases). Trimming pared 4 bases from V and 0 bases from J, leaving 10 bases between. This CDR3 has 14 amino acids. Germline V gene data show CDR1 as SEHNR and CDR2 as FQNEAQ (reference sequence). The CDR3 spells CASSYPGSSYEQYF. In nucleotides, the CDR3 is TGTGCCAGCAGCTATCCCGGGAGCTCCTACGAGCAGTACTTC.

J is TRBJ1-2 and V is TRBV21-1. TRBV21-1 is tagged as a pseudogene. The CDR3 contains 15 residues. The CDR3 DNA follows: TGTGCCAGCAGCAAAGCGCTTCCCACCCTTGGAGGCTACACCTTC. Encoded protein: CASSKALPTLGGYTF.

The chain carries TRBV6-1 and TRBJ2-7; D is unclear. Germline CDR1 reads MNHNS; CDR2 reads SASEGT. V lost 4 bases, J lost 3 bases, and 7 bases lay in between. The CDR3 is made up of 12 amino acids. The CDR3 sequence is CASSAFLYEQYF. The CDR3 bases are TGTGCCAGCAGTGCCTTTCTCTACGAGCAGTACTTC.

The V gene is TRBV28, the J gene TRBJ1-2, with D possibly being TRBD1 (5 bases). V was clipped by 7 bases and J by 8 bases, with 20 bases between them. CDR1 and CDR2 from the germline V gene are MDHEN and SYDVKM. The CDR3 is 14 residues long. CDR3 bases: TGTGCCAGCAAACCGGGGGGGGAAGGGAAAGGCTACACCTTC. This codes for CASKPGGEGKGYTF.

The chain couples TRBV7-6 to TRBJ2-1; 14 bases fit TRBD2. The CDR3 contains 16 residues. Germline CDR1 SGHVS, CDR2 FNYEAQ. The V segment lost 5 bases and the J segment 8 bases; nucleotides outside the gene matches: 8. CDR3 sequence (DNA): TGTGCCAGCAGCGGCATTACGGGACTAGCGGGAGATGAGCAGTTCTTC. Protein sequence: CASSGITGLAGDEQFF.

CDR3 loop: CASSPLRRGLGEQFF. Here the CDR3 DNA reads TGCGCCAGCTCCCCGCTGAGGAGGGGTCTCGGTGAGCAGTTCTTC. The V call is TRBV10-1, the J call TRBJ2-1; TRBD2 might be the D (6 bases). Looked up from germline, CDR1 is WNHNN and CDR2 is SYGVQD (reference sequence). The V end was cut by 8 bases, the J end by 9 bases, with 23 bases between. The CDR3 length is 15 residues.

This rearrangement joins TRBV7-2 to TRBJ2-1; perhaps TRBD2 as D (6 bases). CDR1 is SGHTA and CDR2 is FQGNSA in the germline V gene. The CDR3 spans 17 residues. V lost 2 bases, J lost 8 bases, and 22 bases lay in between. The CDR3 spells CASSLMGGNPSVDEQFF. CDR3 nucleotides: TGTGCCAGCAGCTTAATGGGCGGGAACCCATCTGTCGATGAGCAGTTCTTC.

The V call is TRBV12-5, the J call TRBJ2-1, with TRBD2 matching 12 bases. Germline values: CDR1 LGHNT, CDR2 FRNRAP. This CDR3 contains 19 residues. The junction had 13 bases not matched to a gene; V was cut back by 1 base and J by 6 bases. CDR3 in amino acids: CASGLAILAGGPLGNEQFF. In nucleotides, the CDR3 is TGTGCTAGTGGTTTGGCCATACTAGCGGGAGGACCACTCGGCAATGAGCAGTTCTTC.